This T cell receptor beta chain is drawn from a study of prognosis after radiotherapy for stage I lung cancer. Two time points each involved a draw of 4.5 to 7.5 milliliters of peripheral blood. CDR3 size: 19 residues. Looked up from germline, CDR1 is SGHTA and CDR2 is FQGNSA. V was trimmed by 5 bases and J by 4 bases, leaving 28 bases between them. TCR beta CDR3 was amplified from genomic DNA by two-round multiplex PCR. With primers specific to each TRBV and TRBJ gene, the first-round PCR was performed. Universal primers were used in the second round of PCR. TCRdb used MiXCR to reprocess the multiplex PCR reads, holding one entry per CDR3 protein. The profile shows 25,000 to 35,000 distinct CDR3 sequences, around 46% of them singletons.

Source: PBMCs, taken before or after stereotactic body radiation therapy (not recorded which). The genes are TRBV7-2 and TRBJ2-3; maybe TRBD2 (6 bases). The sequence came from a donor aged 50 or older with non-small cell lung cancer. The CDR3 region is CASSQQAGLAGGLADTQYF. CDR3 coding DNA: TGTGCCAGCAGCCAACAGGCCGGGCTAGCTGGAGGGCTGGCAGATACGCAGTATTTT.